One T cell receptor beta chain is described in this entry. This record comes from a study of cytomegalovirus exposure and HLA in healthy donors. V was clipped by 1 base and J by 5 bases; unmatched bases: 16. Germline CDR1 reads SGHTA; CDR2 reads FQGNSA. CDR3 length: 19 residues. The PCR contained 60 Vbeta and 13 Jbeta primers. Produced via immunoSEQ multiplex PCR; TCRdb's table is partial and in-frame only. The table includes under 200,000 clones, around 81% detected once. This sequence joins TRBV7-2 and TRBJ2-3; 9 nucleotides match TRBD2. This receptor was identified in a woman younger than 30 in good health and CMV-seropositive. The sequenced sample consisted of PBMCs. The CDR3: CASSLVPSGASGGIDTQYF. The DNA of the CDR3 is TGTGCCAGCAGCTTAGTCCCATCAGGAGCCAGCGGGGGGATAGATACGCAGTATTTT. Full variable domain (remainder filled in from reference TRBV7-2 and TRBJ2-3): GAGVSQSPSNKVTEKGKDVELRCDPISGHTALYWYRQSLGQGLEFLIYFQGNSAPDKSGLPSDRFSAERTGGSVSTLTIQRTQQEDSAVYLCASSLVPSGASGGIDTQYFGPGTRLTVL.